The sample holds a few counts of the clone carrying this T cell receptor beta chain. What it binds is not known. One entry per CDR3 protein, called by TCRdb with MiXCR from the 5' RACE reads. The data show about 900,000 distinct CDR3 sequences, around 12% seen once. This CDR3 spans 14 amino acids. Trimming removed 0 bases at V and 6 bases at J, with 15 bases between. The germline V gene encodes CDR1 SQVTM and CDR2 ANQGSEA. The entry originates in a study of identical twins. General study findings and limits: Compared with models, monozygotic twins showed more out-of-frame TCR alpha sharing.

These data also featured in a second study, about yellow fever vaccine responses in identical twins.

The sequence derives from a woman aged 18-30 years in good health. J is TRBJ2-7 and V is TRBV29-1; tentatively, D is TRBD1 (6 bases). Sample: PBMCs. The CDR3: CSVEDDRPAREQYF. For the CDR3, the DNA is TGCAGCGTTGAAGACGACAGGCCAGCCCGCGAGCAGTACTTC.